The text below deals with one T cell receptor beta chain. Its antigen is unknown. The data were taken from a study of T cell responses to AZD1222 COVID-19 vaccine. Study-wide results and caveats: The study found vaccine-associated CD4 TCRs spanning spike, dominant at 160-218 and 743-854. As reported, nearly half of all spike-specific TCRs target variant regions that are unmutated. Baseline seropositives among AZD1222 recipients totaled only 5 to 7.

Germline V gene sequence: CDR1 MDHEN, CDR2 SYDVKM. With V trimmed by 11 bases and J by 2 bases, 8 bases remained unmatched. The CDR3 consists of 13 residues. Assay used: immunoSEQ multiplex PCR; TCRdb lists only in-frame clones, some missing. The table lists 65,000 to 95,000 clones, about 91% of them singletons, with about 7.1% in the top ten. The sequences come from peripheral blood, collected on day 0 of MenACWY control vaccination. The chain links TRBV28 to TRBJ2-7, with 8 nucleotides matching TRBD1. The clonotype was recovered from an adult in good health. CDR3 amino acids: CASLDRVTYEQYF. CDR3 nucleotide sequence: TGTGCCTCGTTGGACAGGGTAACCTACGAGCAGTACTTC. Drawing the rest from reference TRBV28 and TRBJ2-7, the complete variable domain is DVKVTQSSRYLVKRTGEKVFLECVQDMDHENMFWYRQDPGLGLRLIYFSYDVKMKEKGDIPEGYSVSREKKERFSLILESASTNQTSMYLCASLDRVTYEQYFGPGTRLTVT.